The rows below give T cell receptor beta chains drawn from one sample of a study of T cell repertoires in cytomegalovirus infection. TCRdb ran MiXCR on the reads and lists one entry per CDR3 protein. The sample holds 550,000 to 850,000 distinct CDR3 sequences, around 30% seen once. Their specific antigens are unknown. The source material was cultured PBMCs, sampled from culture after CMV antigen stimulation. These TCRs come from a human donor in good health (CMV status not recorded). Some clones in this sample may be carry-over from other donors' samples. CDR3s include the opening cysteine and the closing phenylalanine or tryptophan. The D gene is left open where the match is weak. Where a row states a size, it is once, few, many or the class of an expanded clone; other rows omit it.

v_call: TRBV19
d_call: TRBD2
clone_size: -
j_call: TRBJ2-1
cdr3_nt: TGTGCCAGTAGCCGACTAGCGGGGGCCCGCAATGAGCAGTTCTTC
cdr3_aa: CASSRLAGARNEQFF

v_call: TRBV5-5
d_call: -
clone_size: -
j_call: TRBJ1-1
cdr3_nt: TGTGCCAGCAATAGACTTTTGAACACTGAAGCTTTCTTT
cdr3_aa: CASNRLLNTEAFF

v_call: TRBV19
d_call: -
clone_size: few
j_call: TRBJ1-2
cdr3_nt: TGTGCCAGTAGCCTCGGGGGGGCGAGCTCCGTCACCTTC
cdr3_aa: CASSLGGASSVTF

v_call: TRBV24-1
d_call: -
clone_size: -
j_call: TRBJ2-1
cdr3_nt: TGTGCCACCAGTGATTTACCCGGGTCGGAGCAGTTCTTC
cdr3_aa: CATSDLPGSEQFF

v_call: TRBV5-1
d_call: TRBD1
clone_size: once
j_call: TRBJ2-3
cdr3_nt: TGCGCCAGCAGCCTCCGGGACAGGATCATGGATACGCAGTATTTT
cdr3_aa: CASSLRDRIMDTQYF

v_call: TRBV6-1
d_call: -
clone_size: few
j_call: TRBJ1-2
cdr3_nt: TGTGCCAGCAGCAATGAGGGATTCCGTAACTATGGCTACACCTTC
cdr3_aa: CASSNEGFRNYGYTF

v_call: TRBV7-9
d_call: TRBD1
clone_size: -
j_call: TRBJ1-1
cdr3_nt: TGTGCCAGCAGCCCAGATCACCAGGGGGAGAGCACTGAAGCTTTCTTT
cdr3_aa: CASSPDHQGESTEAFF

v_call: TRBV28
d_call: -
clone_size: -
j_call: TRBJ2-7
cdr3_nt: TGTGCCAGCAGTTCCGGGTTTGTGTTCCCCTACGAGCAGTACTTC
cdr3_aa: CASSSGFVFPYEQYF

v_call: TRBV15
d_call: TRBD1
clone_size: -
j_call: TRBJ1-5
cdr3_nt: TGTGCCACCAGCAGGTTCCGGGACAGGGGACTCAATCAGCCCCAGCATTTT
cdr3_aa: CATSRFRDRGLNQPQHF

v_call: TRBV6-1
d_call: -
clone_size: -
j_call: TRBJ2-7
cdr3_nt: TGTGCCAGCAGTTCTCCCGGGGGCCGGAACTACGAGCAGTACTTC
cdr3_aa: CASSSPGGRNYEQYF

v_call: TRBV2
d_call: -
clone_size: -
j_call: TRBJ2-3
cdr3_nt: TGTGCCAGCAGTGAGGACGATACGCAGTATTTT
cdr3_aa: CASSEDDTQYF

v_call: TRBV6-6
d_call: TRBD2
clone_size: -
j_call: TRBJ2-1
cdr3_nt: TGTGCCAGCAGTCGACAGGGACTAGCGGGTAATGAGCAGTTCTTC
cdr3_aa: CASSRQGLAGNEQFF

v_call: TRBV7-8
d_call: TRBD1
clone_size: -
j_call: TRBJ2-1
cdr3_nt: TGTGCCACGGACCGGGACAGGGGGGACCGGCGGCAGTTCTTC
cdr3_aa: CATDRDRGDRRQFF

v_call: TRBV7-2
d_call: TRBD1
clone_size: -
j_call: TRBJ2-7
cdr3_nt: TGTGCCAGCAGCCCCCGAAGGACAGGGGGCTCCTACGAGCAGTACTTC
cdr3_aa: CASSPRRTGGSYEQYF

v_call: TRBV6-1
d_call: TRBD1
clone_size: -
j_call: TRBJ2-2
cdr3_nt: TGTGCCAGCAGTCTACAGGGGCCGGGCGTGGAGCTGTTTTTT
cdr3_aa: CASSLQGPGVELFF

v_call: TRBV7-9
d_call: -
clone_size: few
j_call: TRBJ1-2
cdr3_nt: TGTGCCAGCAGCTTAGAAGGGTCGGAGAACACCTTC
cdr3_aa: CASSLEGSENTF

v_call: TRBV2
d_call: -
clone_size: -
j_call: TRBJ1-1
cdr3_nt: TGTGCCAGCAACCACCGGGCGATCAACACTGAAGCTTTCTTT
cdr3_aa: CASNHRAINTEAFF

v_call: TRBV7-8
d_call: -
clone_size: -
j_call: TRBJ1-4
cdr3_nt: TGTGCCAGCAGCGCCCTCACGGGGACCCTTAATGAAAAACTGTTTTTT
cdr3_aa: CASSALTGTLNEKLFF

v_call: TRBV27
d_call: -
clone_size: few
j_call: TRBJ2-2
cdr3_nt: TGTGCCAGCAGTGCCCGATTGAACACCGGGGAGCTGTTTTTT
cdr3_aa: CASSARLNTGELFF

v_call: TRBV11-2
d_call: TRBD2
clone_size: many
j_call: TRBJ2-7
cdr3_nt: TGTGCCAGCAGCTTAGTACTAGCGGGAGGAGCCTACGAGCAGTACTTC
cdr3_aa: CASSLVLAGGAYEQYF

v_call: TRBV7-9
d_call: -
clone_size: few
j_call: TRBJ2-1
cdr3_nt: TGTGCCAGCGTGTTAAGCTCCTACAATGAGCAGTTCTTC
cdr3_aa: CASVLSSYNEQFF

v_call: TRBV2
d_call: TRBD1
clone_size: -
j_call: TRBJ2-7
cdr3_nt: TGTGCCAGCAGCGGGACAGGGGAGACCGGTGAGCAGTACTTC
cdr3_aa: CASSGTGETGEQYF

v_call: TRBV7-2
d_call: -
clone_size: -
j_call: TRBJ2-3
cdr3_nt: TGTGCCAGCAGCTATGCAGGGTCGGATACGCAGTATTTT
cdr3_aa: CASSYAGSDTQYF

v_call: TRBV5-6
d_call: TRBD1
clone_size: few
j_call: TRBJ1-1
cdr3_nt: TGTGCCAGCAGCTCCGGGACAGGGTTAGGGTCCACTGAAGCTTTCTTT
cdr3_aa: CASSSGTGLGSTEAFF

v_call: TRBV4-3
d_call: -
clone_size: -
j_call: TRBJ1-2
cdr3_nt: TGCGCCAGCAGCCAGGTCTGGAGGGGAGGGTATGGCTACACCTTC
cdr3_aa: CASSQVWRGGYGYTF

v_call: TRBV7-9
d_call: TRBD2
clone_size: -
j_call: TRBJ2-3
cdr3_nt: TGTGCCAGCAGCCACCGTAGCGGGAGGGATAGAGATACGCAGTATTTT
cdr3_aa: CASSHRSGRDRDTQYF

v_call: TRBV28
d_call: TRBD1
clone_size: -
j_call: TRBJ2-2
cdr3_nt: TGTGCCAGCACCCTAGGGGACAGGGACACCGGGGAGCTGTTTTTT
cdr3_aa: CASTLGDRDTGELFF

v_call: TRBV20-1
d_call: -
clone_size: once
j_call: TRBJ2-5
cdr3_nt: TGCAGTGCTAGAGTCCCGGGACTCCAGGCAGAGACCCAGTACTTC
cdr3_aa: CSARVPGLQAETQYF

v_call: TRBV6-1
d_call: TRBD1
clone_size: -
j_call: TRBJ1-5
cdr3_nt: TGTGCCAGCAAACCGAGACAGGGACATCAGCCCCAGCATTTT
cdr3_aa: CASKPRQGHQPQHF

v_call: TRBV28
d_call: -
clone_size: many
j_call: TRBJ1-5
cdr3_nt: TGTGCCAGCAGTTTTGGGACGGGGCCCTATCAGCCCCAGCATTTT
cdr3_aa: CASSFGTGPYQPQHF

v_call: TRBV29-1
d_call: -
clone_size: -
j_call: TRBJ2-1
cdr3_nt: TGCAGCGTCGGGGACCTTTACAATGAGCAGTTCTTC
cdr3_aa: CSVGDLYNEQFF

v_call: TRBV5-6
d_call: -
clone_size: few
j_call: TRBJ1-5
cdr3_nt: TGTGCCAGCAGCGCCCAAGGGGGTAGGAGTCAGCCCCAGCATTTT
cdr3_aa: CASSAQGGRSQPQHF

v_call: TRBV7-8
d_call: -
clone_size: many
j_call: TRBJ2-3
cdr3_nt: TGTGCCAGCAGACCAACTCAGCGGGTACGCATGGCAGATACGCAGTATTTT
cdr3_aa: CASRPTQRVRMADTQYF

v_call: TRBV6-5
d_call: -
clone_size: -
j_call: TRBJ1-2
cdr3_nt: TGTGCCAGCAGTTACTCTTTTACGCAGCTGAGCCATGGCTACACCTTC
cdr3_aa: CASSYSFTQLSHGYTF

v_call: TRBV20-1
d_call: TRBD1
clone_size: -
j_call: TRBJ1-4
cdr3_nt: TGCAGTGCTAGTAGGACAGGCGAAAAACTGTTTTTT
cdr3_aa: CSASRTGEKLFF

v_call: TRBV7-8
d_call: TRBD2
clone_size: many
j_call: TRBJ2-3
cdr3_nt: TGTGCCAGCAGCTGGACGGGGGGACCGACCGTCGATACGCAGTATTTT
cdr3_aa: CASSWTGGPTVDTQYF

v_call: TRBV27
d_call: TRBD1
clone_size: -
j_call: TRBJ1-4
cdr3_nt: TGTGCCAGCAGTTTAGGGACAGGGTACGGAAAACTGTTTTTT
cdr3_aa: CASSLGTGYGKLFF

v_call: TRBV24-1
d_call: -
clone_size: -
j_call: TRBJ2-6
cdr3_nt: TGTGCCACCAGTGACGCCACCTCTGGGGCCAACGTCCTGACTTTC
cdr3_aa: CATSDATSGANVLTF

v_call: TRBV20-1
d_call: -
clone_size: few
j_call: TRBJ1-3
cdr3_nt: TGCAGTGCTACAATTTCGAGCTCTGGAAACACCATATATTTT
cdr3_aa: CSATISSSGNTIYF